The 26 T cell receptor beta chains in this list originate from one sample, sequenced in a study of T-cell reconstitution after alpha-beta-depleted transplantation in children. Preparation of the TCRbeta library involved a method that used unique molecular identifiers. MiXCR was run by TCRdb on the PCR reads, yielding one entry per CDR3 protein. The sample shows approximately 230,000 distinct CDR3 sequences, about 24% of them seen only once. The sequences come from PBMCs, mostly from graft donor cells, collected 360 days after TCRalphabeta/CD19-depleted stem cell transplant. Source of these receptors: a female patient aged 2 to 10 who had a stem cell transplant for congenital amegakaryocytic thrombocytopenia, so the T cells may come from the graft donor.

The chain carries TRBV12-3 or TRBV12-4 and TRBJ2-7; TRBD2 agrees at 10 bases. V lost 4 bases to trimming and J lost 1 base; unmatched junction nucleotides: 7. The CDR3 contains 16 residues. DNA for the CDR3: TGTGCCAGCAGTTGGCTAGCGGGAGCGGGTTCCTACGAGCAGTACTTC. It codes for CASSWLAGAGSYEQYF.

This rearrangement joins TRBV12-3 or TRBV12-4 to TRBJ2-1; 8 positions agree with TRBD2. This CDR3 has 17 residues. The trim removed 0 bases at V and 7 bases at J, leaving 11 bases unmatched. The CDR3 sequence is CASSLARGQRGLNEQFF. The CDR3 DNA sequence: TGTGCCAGCAGTTTAGCCCGAGGGCAGCGGGGGCTGAATGAGCAGTTCTTC.

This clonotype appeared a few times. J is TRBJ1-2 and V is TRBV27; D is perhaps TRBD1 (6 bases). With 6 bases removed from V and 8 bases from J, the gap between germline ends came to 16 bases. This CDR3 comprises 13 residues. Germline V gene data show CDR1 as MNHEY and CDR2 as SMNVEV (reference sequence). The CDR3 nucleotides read TGTGCCAGCAGGCCACAGGGAGAGGTAGGCTACACCTTC. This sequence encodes CASRPQGEVGYTF.

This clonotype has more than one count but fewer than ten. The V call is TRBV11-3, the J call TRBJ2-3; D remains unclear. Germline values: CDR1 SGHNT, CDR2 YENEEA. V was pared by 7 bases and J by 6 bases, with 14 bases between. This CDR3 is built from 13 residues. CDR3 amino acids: CASNLLHGDTQYF. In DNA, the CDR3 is TGTGCCAGCAATCTCCTACATGGGGATACGCAGTATTTT.

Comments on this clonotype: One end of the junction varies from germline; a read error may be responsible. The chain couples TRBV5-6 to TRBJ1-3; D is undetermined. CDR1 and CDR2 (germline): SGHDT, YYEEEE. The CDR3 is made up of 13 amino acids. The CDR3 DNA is TGTGCCAGCAGCAATGGAGGTGGAAAAACCATATATTTT. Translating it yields CASSNGGGKTIYF.

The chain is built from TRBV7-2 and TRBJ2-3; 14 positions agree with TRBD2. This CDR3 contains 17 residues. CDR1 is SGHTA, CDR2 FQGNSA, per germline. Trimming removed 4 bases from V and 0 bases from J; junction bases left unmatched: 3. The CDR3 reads CASSSGTSGRSTDTQYF. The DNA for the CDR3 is TGTGCCAGCAGCTCAGGGACTAGCGGGAGAAGCACAGATACGCAGTATTTT. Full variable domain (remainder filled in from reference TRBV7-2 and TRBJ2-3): GAGVSQSPSNKVTEKGKDVELRCDPISGHTALYWYRQSLGQGLEFLIYFQGNSAPDKSGLPSDRFSAERTGGSVSTLTIQRTQQEDSAVYLCASSSGTSGRSTDTQYFGPGTRLTVL.

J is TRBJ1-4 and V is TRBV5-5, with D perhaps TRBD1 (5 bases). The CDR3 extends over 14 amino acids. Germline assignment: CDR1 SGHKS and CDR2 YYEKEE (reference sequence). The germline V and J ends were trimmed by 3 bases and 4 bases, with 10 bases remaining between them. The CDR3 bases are TGTGCCAGCAGCTCAACAGGCCATAATGAAAAACTGTTTTTT. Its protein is CASSSTGHNEKLFF.

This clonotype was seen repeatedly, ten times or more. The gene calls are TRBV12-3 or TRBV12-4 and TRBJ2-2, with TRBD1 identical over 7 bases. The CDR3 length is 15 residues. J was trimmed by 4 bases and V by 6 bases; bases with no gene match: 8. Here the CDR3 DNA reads TGTGCCAGCAGGTTGAGACACAGGGGCACCGGGGAGCTGTTTTTT. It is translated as CASRLRHRGTGELFF.

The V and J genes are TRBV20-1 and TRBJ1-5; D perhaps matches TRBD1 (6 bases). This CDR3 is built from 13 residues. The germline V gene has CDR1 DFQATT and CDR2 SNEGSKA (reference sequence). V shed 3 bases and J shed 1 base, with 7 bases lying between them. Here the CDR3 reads CSASGQSNQPQHF. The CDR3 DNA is TGCAGTGCTAGTGGACAGAGCAATCAGCCCCAGCATTTT.

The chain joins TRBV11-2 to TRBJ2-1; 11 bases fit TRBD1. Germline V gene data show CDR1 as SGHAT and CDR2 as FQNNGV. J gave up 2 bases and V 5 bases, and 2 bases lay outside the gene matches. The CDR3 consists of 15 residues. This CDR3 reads CASSEDRGPYNEQFF. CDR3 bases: TGTGCCAGCAGCGAGGACAGGGGGCCCTACAATGAGCAGTTCTTC.

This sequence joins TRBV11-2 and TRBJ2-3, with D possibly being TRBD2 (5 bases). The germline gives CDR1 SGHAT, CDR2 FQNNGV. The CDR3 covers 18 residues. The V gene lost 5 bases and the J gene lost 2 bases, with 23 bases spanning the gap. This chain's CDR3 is CASSPQWGFSGLTDTQYF. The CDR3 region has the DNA TGTGCCAGCAGCCCCCAGTGGGGTTTCAGCGGTCTCACAGATACGCAGTATTTT.

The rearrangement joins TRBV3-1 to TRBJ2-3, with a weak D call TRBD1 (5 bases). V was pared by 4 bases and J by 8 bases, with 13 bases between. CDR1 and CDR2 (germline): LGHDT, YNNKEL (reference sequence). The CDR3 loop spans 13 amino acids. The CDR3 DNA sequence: TGTGCCAGCAGCCCCCAGGGTATTGGTACGCAGTATTTT. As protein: CASSPQGIGTQYF.

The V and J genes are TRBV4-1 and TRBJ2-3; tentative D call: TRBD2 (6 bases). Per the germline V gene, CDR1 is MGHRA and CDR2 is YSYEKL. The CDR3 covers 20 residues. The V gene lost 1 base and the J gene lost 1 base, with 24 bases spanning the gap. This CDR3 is CASSQVTRTGVLIGTDTQYF. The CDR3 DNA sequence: TGCGCCAGCAGCCAAGTGACGAGAACGGGGGTTTTGATCGGCACAGATACGCAGTATTTT.

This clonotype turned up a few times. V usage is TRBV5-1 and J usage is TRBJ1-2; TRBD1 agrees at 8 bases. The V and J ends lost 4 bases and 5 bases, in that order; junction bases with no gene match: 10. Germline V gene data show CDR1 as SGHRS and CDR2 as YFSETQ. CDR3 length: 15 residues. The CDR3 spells CASSPFAQGAYGYTF. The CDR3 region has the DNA TGCGCCAGCAGCCCGTTCGCCCAGGGGGCGTATGGCTACACCTTC.

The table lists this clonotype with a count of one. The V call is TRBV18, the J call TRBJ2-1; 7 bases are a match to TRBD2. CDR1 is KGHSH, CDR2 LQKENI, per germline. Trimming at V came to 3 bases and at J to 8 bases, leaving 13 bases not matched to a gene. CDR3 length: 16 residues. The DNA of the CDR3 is TGTGCCAGCTCACCCCTACCGGCACTAGCGAGCGATGAGCAGTTCTTC. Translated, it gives CASSPLPALASDEQFF.

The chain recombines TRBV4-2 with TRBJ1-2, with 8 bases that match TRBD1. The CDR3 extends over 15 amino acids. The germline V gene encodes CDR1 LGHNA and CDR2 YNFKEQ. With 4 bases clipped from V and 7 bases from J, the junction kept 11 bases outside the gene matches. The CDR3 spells CASSRESQGAGGYTF. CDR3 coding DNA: TGTGCCAGCAGCCGAGAGAGTCAGGGGGCCGGTGGCTACACCTTC.

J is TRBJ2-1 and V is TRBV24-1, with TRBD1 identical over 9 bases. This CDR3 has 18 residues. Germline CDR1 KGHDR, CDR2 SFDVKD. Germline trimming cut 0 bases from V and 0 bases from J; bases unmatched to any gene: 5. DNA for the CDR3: TGTGCCACCAGTGATTTGCAGGAGACAGGGGGCTCCTACAATGAGCAGTTCTTC. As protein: CATSDLQETGGSYNEQFF.

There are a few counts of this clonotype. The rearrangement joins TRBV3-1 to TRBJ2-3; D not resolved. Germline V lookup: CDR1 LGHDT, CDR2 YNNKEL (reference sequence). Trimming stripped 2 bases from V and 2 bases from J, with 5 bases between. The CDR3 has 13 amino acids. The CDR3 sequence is CASSQRATDTQYF. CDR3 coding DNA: TGTGCCAGCAGCCAACGGGCCACAGATACGCAGTATTTT.

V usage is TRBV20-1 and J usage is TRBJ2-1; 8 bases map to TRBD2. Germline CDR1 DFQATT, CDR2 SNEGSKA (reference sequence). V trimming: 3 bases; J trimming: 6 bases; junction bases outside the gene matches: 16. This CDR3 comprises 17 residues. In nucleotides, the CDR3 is TGCAGTGCTAGGAGGACATACAAGCGGGAGCTGGGCAATGAGCAGTTCTTC. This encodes CSARRTYKRELGNEQFF.

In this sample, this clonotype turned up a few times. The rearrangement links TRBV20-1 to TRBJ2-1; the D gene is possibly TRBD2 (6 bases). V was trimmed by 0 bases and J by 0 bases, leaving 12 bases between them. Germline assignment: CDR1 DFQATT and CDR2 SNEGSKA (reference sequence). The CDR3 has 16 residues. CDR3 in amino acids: CSARDNRESSYNEQFF. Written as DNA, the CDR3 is TGCAGTGCTAGAGATAACCGGGAGAGCTCCTACAATGAGCAGTTCTTC.

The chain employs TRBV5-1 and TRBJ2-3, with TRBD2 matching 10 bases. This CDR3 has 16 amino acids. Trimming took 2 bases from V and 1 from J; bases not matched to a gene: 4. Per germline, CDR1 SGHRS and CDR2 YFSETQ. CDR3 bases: TGCGCCAGCAGCTTCGTTCTAGCGGGAGGCACAGATACGCAGTATTTT. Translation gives CASSFVLAGGTDTQYF.

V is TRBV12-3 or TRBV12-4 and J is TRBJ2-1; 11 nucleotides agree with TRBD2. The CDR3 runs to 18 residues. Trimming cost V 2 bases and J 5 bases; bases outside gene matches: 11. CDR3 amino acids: CASSLTPLAGALDNEQFF. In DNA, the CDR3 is TGTGCCAGCAGTTTAACACCACTAGCGGGAGCCCTTGACAATGAGCAGTTCTTC.

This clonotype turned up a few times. The CDR3 DNA is TGTGCCAGCAGTCCCTACGGGGCTAGCACAGATACGCAGTATTTT. It encodes CASSPYGASTDTQYF. This chain uses TRBV28 with TRBJ2-3, with D perhaps being TRBD1 or TRBD2 (5 bases each). Per germline, CDR1 MDHEN and CDR2 SYDVKM. CDR3 length: 15 residues. V was shortened by 5 bases and J by 0 bases, with 12 bases between the two germline ends.

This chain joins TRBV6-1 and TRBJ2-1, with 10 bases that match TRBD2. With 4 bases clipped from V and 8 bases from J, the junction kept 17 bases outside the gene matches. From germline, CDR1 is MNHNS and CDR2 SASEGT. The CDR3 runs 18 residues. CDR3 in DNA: TGTGCCAGCAGTGCTAGGCGTAGCGGGGGGCTGATTAGCGATGAGCAGTTCTTC. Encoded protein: CASSARRSGGLISDEQFF.

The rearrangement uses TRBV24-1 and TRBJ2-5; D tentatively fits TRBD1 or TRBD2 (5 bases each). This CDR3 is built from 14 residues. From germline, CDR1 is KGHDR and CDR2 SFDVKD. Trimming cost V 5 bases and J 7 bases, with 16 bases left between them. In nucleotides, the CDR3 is TGTGCCACCAGTGGCAGGGACCCACGGGGGACCCAGTACTTC. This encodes CATSGRDPRGTQYF.

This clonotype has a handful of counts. The CDR3 spells CASALTHTGELFF. Here the CDR3 DNA reads TGCGCCAGTGCTCTGACCCACACCGGGGAGCTGTTTTTT. V usage is TRBV5-1 and J usage is TRBJ2-2; no definite D call. Germline V gives CDR1 SGHRS, CDR2 YFSETQ. This CDR3 region has 13 residues. Trimming pared 8 bases from V and 3 bases from J, leaving 11 bases between. Using reference TRBV5-1 and TRBJ2-2 for the parts outside the CDR3, the full variable domain is KAGVTQTPRYLIKTRGQQVTLSCSPISGHRSVSWYQQTPGQGLQFLFEYFSETQRNKGNFPGRFSGRQFSNSRSEMNVSTLELGDSALYLCASALTHTGELFFGEGSRLTVL.